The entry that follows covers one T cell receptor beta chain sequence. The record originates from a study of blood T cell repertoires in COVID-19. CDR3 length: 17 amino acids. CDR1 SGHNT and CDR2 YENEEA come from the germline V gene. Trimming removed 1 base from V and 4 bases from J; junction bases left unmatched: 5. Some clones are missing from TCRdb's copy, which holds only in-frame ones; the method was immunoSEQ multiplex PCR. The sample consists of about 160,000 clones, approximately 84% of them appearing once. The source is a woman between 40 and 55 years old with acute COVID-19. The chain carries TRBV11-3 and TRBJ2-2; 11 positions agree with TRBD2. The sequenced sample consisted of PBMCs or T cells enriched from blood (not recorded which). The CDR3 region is CASSLGRLAGFTGELFF. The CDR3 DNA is TGTGCCAGCAGCTTAGGGAGACTAGCGGGATTCACCGGGGAGCTGTTTTTT.